Included here is one T cell receptor beta chain sequence, with context. This clonotype was seen once. What this receptor recognizes is not known. The junction does not match germline at one end; this may be a read error. Patients with hyperthyroidism were aged 18 to 65 years, had been newly diagnosed, and had a disease duration of less than 2 months. Anyone with other autoimmune diseases, uncontrolled infections, pregnancy or lactation was excluded from the study. Clinical symptoms, serum thyroxine, TRAb, thyroid ultrasound and orbital computed tomography were used for diagnosis. Trizol reagent was used to extract the total RNA, and its quality was then checked on an Agilent 2100 Bioanalyzer. For repertoire sequencing, TCR beta CDR3 regions were amplified from RNA transcripts. The first round of RT-PCR was done with HTBI primers and the Qiagen OneStep RT-PCR kit, and was followed by a second round of multiplex PCR, then size selection and purification. Sequencing of the libraries was carried out on an Illumina HiSeq2000 in paired-end mode with 100 bp reads. The source study handled its data this way. SOAPnuke was used to process the reads, throwing out any read that had adapters, had uncalled bases, had a mean Phred below 15, or lacked an exact constant-primer or identifier match. High-quality paired reads were merged with COPE v1.2.5. Each unique nucleotide sequence was treated as a clonotype, and MiTCR v1.1 was used to align the clonotypes to the IMGT TRB V, D and J references. Only V-J combinations with frequency above 0.0001 were analysed, covering about 99% of repertoires. For each V-J combination, a TCR clonal expansion and chaos score was defined as the ratio of F50 clonal expansion to chaos observed in the TCRdist matrix. Welch's t-statistics and random forest were used to reduce the features to 10 to 15 V-J combinations, which were then used as input to a naive Bayes classifier. The similarity between thyroid and blood repertoires was quantified using the Morisita-Horn index. Using fastp trimming at Q25 and MiXCR clonotype assembly, TCRdb reanalyzed the public sequencing data and kept in-frame beta chains. CDR3 protein duplicates are merged, each entry listing the most common genes and DNA. TCRdb's processing, not the authors' own work, is the source of the V and J calls. This sample comprises more than 1,000,000 distinct CDR3 sequences, approximately 35% of them detected only once. Together, the top ten hold 11% of the sample.

The data derive from a study of Graves' ophthalmopathy and Graves' hyperthyroidism (dated by TCRdb to the late 2010s). Looking at the study overall: Hyperthyroidism was defined as stable when no progression to ophthalmopathy occurred within 18 months of follow-up. In total, over 130 blood samples were TCR-sequenced: approximately 42 ophthalmopathy, some 80 hyperthyroidism and roughly 17 hyperthyroidism-to-ophthalmopathy patients. After sampling, hyperthyroidism patients received methimazole starting at 30 mg daily, and ophthalmopathy patients received high-dose intravenous methylprednisolone. To explore V-J signatures distinguishing ophthalmopathy from hyperthyroidism, a discovery set of under 110 patients (more than 40 ophthalmopathy, roughly 60 stable hyperthyroidism) was enrolled. In several hyperthyroidism patients, the T-cell repertoires found in thyroid tissue were compared with those found in blood. For independent validation, a separate cohort was made up of around 18 hyperthyroidism patients plus 17 patients who later progressed from hyperthyroidism to ophthalmopathy. TCR beta repertoire signatures were used to distinguish Graves' ophthalmopathy from Graves' hyperthyroidism and to predict progression to ophthalmopathy. General findings and caveats noted by the study authors: The 13-signature model separated ophthalmopathy from stable hyperthyroidism with approximately 90% sensitivity and almost 84% specificity in cross-validation, and 80%/75% in the test set. Sample size was not predetermined statistically, and investigators were not blinded to group allocation. Most of the expanded thyroid clonotypes with a frequency above 0.001 were also detected in blood, and it was suggested that the thyroid immune response may be reflected by blood repertoires. In validation, the model predicted ophthalmopathy progression with 55% to 71% sensitivity and 72.22% specificity; fewer than 15 predicted patients were CT-confirmed with GO in a median of approximately 6.2 months.

The germline V gene sets CDR1 to SGHTA and CDR2 to FQGNSA. Inclusive of the bounding cysteine and phenylalanine, the CDR3 is 14 residues long. Kept here is only the CDR3 DNA, which spans 42 bases and is read in frame from base 1. The sequence derives from an adult man with Graves' hyperthyroidism. The chain joins TRBV7-2 to TRBJ2-7, with 13 junctional bases fitting TRBD2. Sample: peripheral blood or thyroid tissue (not recorded which). The CDR3 region has the sequence CASSRLAGGTGRVF. In nucleotides, the sequence is TGTGCCAGCAGCAGACTAGCGGGAGGCACAGGGAGGGTTTTC.